The text below deals with one T cell receptor beta chain. The data derive from a study of blood T cell repertoires in COVID-19. Study background: COVID-19 samples from acute and convalescent phases originated in the United States, Italy and Spain. The analysed material was cDNA or gDNA that came from T cells, B-cell-depleted T cells, or PBMCs.

Method: immunoSEQ multiplex PCR; TCRdb's copy keeps in-frame clones and lacks some. The sample yields roughly 200,000 clones, roughly 77% seen once. Enrolled during active infection, Seattle patients were then followed longitudinally. The CDR3 runs to 17 residues. Germline values: CDR1 SGHAT, CDR2 FQNNGV. Unmatched junction bases numbered 12, after V lost 3 bases and J lost 5 bases. The rearrangement links TRBV11-2 to TRBJ2-3, with 9 bases matching TRBD2. The sequence derives from a woman of 80 years or more with COVID-19, enrolled during active disease. What was sequenced was peripheral blood. Here the CDR3 reads CASSLVPGLANLDTQYF. CDR3 nucleotide sequence: TGTGCCAGCAGCTTGGTCCCGGGACTAGCTAACTTAGATACGCAGTATTTT.